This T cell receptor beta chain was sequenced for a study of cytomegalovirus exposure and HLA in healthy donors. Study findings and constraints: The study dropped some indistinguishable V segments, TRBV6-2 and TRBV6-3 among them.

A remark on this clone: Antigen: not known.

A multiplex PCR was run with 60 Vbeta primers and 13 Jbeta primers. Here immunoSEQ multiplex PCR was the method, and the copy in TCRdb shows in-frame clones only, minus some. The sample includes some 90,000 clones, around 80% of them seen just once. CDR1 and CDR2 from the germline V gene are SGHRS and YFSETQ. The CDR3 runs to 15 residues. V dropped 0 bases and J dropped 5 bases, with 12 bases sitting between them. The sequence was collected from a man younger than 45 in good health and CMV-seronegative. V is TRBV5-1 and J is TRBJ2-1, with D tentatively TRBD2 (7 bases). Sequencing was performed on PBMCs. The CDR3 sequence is CASSLDGGLNNEQFF. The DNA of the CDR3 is TGCGCCAGCAGCTTGGACGGGGGGCTCAACAATGAGCAGTTCTTC.